Following are 10 T cell receptor beta chains from one sample sequenced in a study of T cell responses to AZD1222 COVID-19 vaccine. Sequenced by immunoSEQ multiplex PCR; TCRdb stores in-frame clones only, minus some. This table has 150,000 to 200,000 clones, 88% appearing once. The source material was peripheral blood, sampled on day 0 of AZD1222 vaccination. Receptors were obtained from an adult in good health.

The rearrangement uses TRBV29-1 and TRBJ1-2; D is ambiguous. Germline-derived CDR1 and CDR2 are SQVTM and ANQGSEA. The length of the CDR3 is 11 residues. V gave up 5 bases and J gave up 6 bases, with 10 bases separating them. CDR3: CSVRSRDGYTF. For the CDR3, the DNA is TGCAGCGTTAGGTCGAGGGATGGCTACACCTTC.

The rearrangement links TRBV6-5 to TRBJ1-2, with D maybe TRBD1 (6 bases). In germline, CDR1 is MNHEY, CDR2 SVGAGI. CDR3 size: 12 residues. The germline V and J ends were trimmed by 6 bases and 5 bases, with 10 bases remaining between them. CDR3 protein: CASRDRRYGYTF. The CDR3 DNA sequence: TGTGCCAGCAGGGACAGACGATATGGCTACACCTTC.

CDR3 amino acids: CASSPPQVTNYGYTF. The CDR3 DNA follows: TGTGCCAGCAGCCCACCCCAGGTTACTAACTATGGCTACACCTTC. V usage is TRBV28 and J usage is TRBJ1-2; D gene uncertain. Germline-derived CDR1 and CDR2 are MDHEN and SYDVKM. V was shortened by 6 bases and J by 0 bases, with 14 bases between the two germline ends. CDR3 length equals 15 residues.

The chain links TRBV5-4 to TRBJ2-2; D is undetermined. CDR3 length: 14 residues. Germline V CDR1 and CDR2: SGHNT, YYREEE (reference sequence). The ends were cut back, 0 bases at V and 1 base at J, with 4 bases in the middle. This chain's CDR3 is CASSLAGNTGELFF. The CDR3 nucleotides read TGTGCCAGCAGCTTGGCAGGGAACACCGGGGAGCTGTTTTTT.

The V and J genes are TRBV7-6 and TRBJ1-2; TRBD1 is a possible D gene (6 bases). With 0 bases removed from V and 6 bases from J, the gap between germline ends came to 17 bases. Looked up from germline, CDR1 is SGHVS and CDR2 is FNYEAQ. The CDR3 has 16 residues. The CDR3 sequence is CASSLAGRGAGDGYTF. Written as DNA, the CDR3 is TGTGCCAGCAGCTTAGCCGGTCGGGGGGCTGGGGATGGCTACACCTTC. The full variable domain, completed using reference TRBV7-6 and TRBJ1-2, is GAGVSQSPRYKVTKRGQDVALRCDPISGHVSLYWYRQALGQGPEFLTYFNYEAQQDKSGLPNDRFSAERPEGSISTLTIQRTEQRDSAMYRCASSLAGRGAGDGYTFGSGTRLTVV.

The chain couples TRBV4-1 to TRBJ2-1, with 7 nucleotides matching TRBD2. The V gene end was trimmed by 1 base and the J gene end by 4 bases; junction bases not matched to a gene: 7. The CDR3 totals 16 residues. Germline V gene data show CDR1 as MGHRA and CDR2 as YSYEKL. Here the CDR3 reads CASSQGGGSIYNEQFF. In DNA, the CDR3 is TGCGCCAGCAGCCAAGGTGGCGGGAGCATATACAATGAGCAGTTCTTC.

The rearrangement links TRBV21-1 to TRBJ2-1; TRBD2 is the table's D call and was not checked against the DNA. TRBV21-1 constitutes a pseudogene. This CDR3 is built from 15 residues. Here the CDR3 reads CASSNRAASGNEQFF. In DNA, the CDR3 is TGTGCCAGCAGTAACCGTGCGGCTAGCGGCAATGAGCAGTTCTTC.

Details on this clone: Other DNA variants within this sample encode the same CDR3. The rearrangement joins TRBV4-3 to TRBJ1-5; D is uncertain. Trimming pared 0 bases from V and 5 bases from J, leaving 5 bases between. CDR3 length: 13 residues. CDR1 and CDR2 (germline): LGHNA, YSLEER. CDR3 DNA: TGCGCCAGCAGCCAAGATTTATATCAGCCCCAGCATTTT. Protein sequence: CASSQDLYQPQHF.

The sample holds a few counts of this clone. The chain is built from TRBV5-1 and TRBJ1-5; D might be TRBD1 (6 bases). Deletions cut 0 bases from V and 1 base from J, with 8 bases between. The CDR3 runs to 15 residues. The germline V gene has CDR1 SGHRS and CDR2 YFSETQ. CDR3 bases: TGCGCCAGCAGCTTGGAAGGGGGGAGCAATCAGCCCCAGCATTTT. Translated: CASSLEGGSNQPQHF.

This sequence joins TRBV9 and TRBJ2-4; possibly TRBD2 for D (6 bases). Trimming left V 3 bases short and J 0 bases short, with 16 bases between. The CDR3 totals 17 residues. The V gene's germline CDR1 is SGDLS and CDR2 YYNGEE. This chain's CDR3 is CASSATGGLLAKNIQYF. The DNA for the CDR3 is TGTGCCAGCAGCGCTACTGGGGGGTTACTAGCCAAAAACATTCAGTACTTC.